These T cell receptor beta chains were read from a single sample in a study of PD-1 blockade in classical Hodgkin lymphoma. Assay used: immunoSEQ multiplex PCR; TCRdb lists only in-frame clones, some missing. The data contain roughly 31,000 clones, roughly 85% of them singletons. Sample: CD4+ T cells from blood, taken at baseline. These receptors all stem from a human donor with classical Hodgkin lymphoma. Both conserved end residues are part of each CDR3. Clone size is given for some rows only: seen once, a few or many times, or a class if the clone is expanded.

v_gene	abundance	j_gene	CDR3aa
TRBV7-6	-	TRBJ2-7	CASSQTQGRSYEQYF
TRBV5-4	-	TRBJ1-4	CASSSRAGPLSGKLFF
TRBV28	-	TRBJ1-5	CASRYREGGQPQHF
TRBV18	-	TRBJ1-2	CASSPGQDYGYTF
TRBV18	-	TRBJ2-7	CASSHREGEQYF
TRBV13	once	TRBJ2-2	CASSFRPMGTGELFF
TRBV30	-	TRBJ1-1	CAWRPPGTETIEAFF
TRBV13	-	TRBJ2-3	CASSLRGSLGTQYF
TRBV21-1	-	TRBJ2-1	CASSKVTSGNDNEQFF
TRBV29-1	-	TRBJ1-1	CSAGPYTEAFF
TRBV11-2	-	TRBJ2-3	CASSLDHGGDTQYF
TRBV4-2	-	TRBJ2-1	CASSPGLHNEQFF
TRBV29-1	few	TRBJ1-2	CSVDSYGYTF
TRBV7-2	once	TRBJ2-5	CASSLVRTLGETQYF
TRBV30	-	TRBJ1-6	CAWTRSSYNSPLHF
TRBV7-2	-	TRBJ1-5	CASSQDRGREQPQHF
TRBV27	-	TRBJ2-1	CASSLGSDYNEQFF
TRBV11-3	-	TRBJ2-1	CASRLQGYNEQFF
TRBV2	few	TRBJ1-2	CASSTEGEGYTF
TRBV29-1	-	TRBJ2-3	CSGMGHRDSLDTQYF
TRBV18	-	TRBJ1-5	CASSKMGTGGSNQPQHF
TRBV5-6	-	TRBJ2-1	CASTLGMNEQFF
TRBV6-6	-	TRBJ2-5	CASSYREGGETQYF
TRBV15	-	TRBJ1-4	CATGGKGRDNEKLFF
TRBV29-1	-	TRBJ2-3	CSVLRTKTSGRSDTQYF
TRBV5-1	-	TRBJ2-7	CASSLRLADSSYEQYF
TRBV5-1	-	TRBJ2-7	CASSLGATEQYF
TRBV7-8	-	TRBJ2-1	CASSQDRDRARNEQFF
TRBV27	-	TRBJ2-1	CASSPAGGYNEQFF
TRBV27	-	TRBJ2-5	CASSPNWDQETQYF